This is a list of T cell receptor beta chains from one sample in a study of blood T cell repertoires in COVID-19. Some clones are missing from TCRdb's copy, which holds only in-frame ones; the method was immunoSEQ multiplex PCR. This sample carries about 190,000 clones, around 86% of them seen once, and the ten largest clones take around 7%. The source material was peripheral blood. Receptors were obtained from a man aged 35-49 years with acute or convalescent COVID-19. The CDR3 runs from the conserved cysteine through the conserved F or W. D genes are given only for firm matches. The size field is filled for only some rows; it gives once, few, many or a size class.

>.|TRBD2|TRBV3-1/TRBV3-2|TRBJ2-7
TGTGCCAGCAGGTTGACTAGCGGGACCGCCGAGTACTTC
CASRLTSGTAEYF
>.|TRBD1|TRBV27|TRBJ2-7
TGTGCCAGCAGAAAGGGGGGGACAGGGAACTTCTACGAGCAGTACTTC
CASRKGGTGNFYEQYF
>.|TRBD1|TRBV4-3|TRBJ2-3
TGCGCCAGCAGCCAGACAGGGTGGGATACGCAGTATTTT
CASSQTGWDTQYF
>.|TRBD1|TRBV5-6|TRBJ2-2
TGTGCCAGCAGCTCACAGGGGCGTGGCGGGGAGCTGTTTTTT
CASSSQGRGGELFF
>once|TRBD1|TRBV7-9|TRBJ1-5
TGTGCCAGCAGCTTAGGGACAGGGGGTGGTCAGCCCCAGCATTTT
CASSLGTGGGQPQHF
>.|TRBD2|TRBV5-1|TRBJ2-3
TGCGCCAGCACCTCCCGGGGGGGGGAAACAGATACGCAGTATTTT
CASTSRGGETDTQYF
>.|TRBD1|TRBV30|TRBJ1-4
TGTGCCACCTCCGGGACAGAGAATGAAAAACTGTTTTTT
CATSGTENEKLFF
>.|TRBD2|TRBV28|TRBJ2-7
TGTGCCAGCAGTTCGGGGACTAGCGGGGGGGCGTACGAGCAGTACTTC
CASSSGTSGGAYEQYF
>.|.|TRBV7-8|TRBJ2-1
TGTGCCAGCAGCTCCGGAATCAGGGAAGGGGCCAATGAGCAGTTCTTC
CASSSGIREGANEQFF
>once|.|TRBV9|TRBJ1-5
TGTGCCAGCAGCGTAGGGGCAGCGGGCAATCAGCCCCAGCATTTT
CASSVGAAGNQPQHF
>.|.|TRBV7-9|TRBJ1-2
TGTGCCAGCAGATTTCCACGGGGGGCAGGGTGGAACTATGGCTACACCTTC
CASRFPRGAGWNYGYTF
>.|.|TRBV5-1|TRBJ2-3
TGCGCCAGCAGCCAAGACTCGGTGGTCGATACGCAGTATTTT
CASSQDSVVDTQYF